This is a list of T cell receptor beta chains from one sample in a study of technical replicates of blood from several donors. Here immunoSEQ multiplex PCR was the method, and the copy in TCRdb shows in-frame clones only, minus some. Among around 63,000 clones listed, nearly 95% were seen once. Material: PBMCs. The source of these receptors is a human donor in good health. Some clones in this sample may be carry-over from other donors' samples. CDR3s include the opening cysteine and the closing phenylalanine or tryptophan. A D gene is named only where the DNA matches it firmly. Not every row has a clone size; where given, it reads once, few, many or a size class.

TRBV4-1	.	TRBJ2-3	.	CASVDRSTDTQYF	TGCGCCAGTGTGGACAGAAGCACAGATACGCAGTATTTT
TRBV4-2	medium-sized	TRBJ1-1	TRBD1	CASSQDAGTGSTEAFF	TGTGCCAGCAGCCAAGATGCCGGGACAGGCTCCACTGAAGCTTTCTTT
TRBV5-6	.	TRBJ2-5	.	CASSWGVQETQYF	TGTGCCAGCAGCTGGGGAGTACAAGAGACCCAGTACTTC
TRBV5-1	.	TRBJ2-1	TRBD2	CASRPTSGGARDNEQFF	TGCGCCAGCAGGCCAACTAGCGGGGGAGCTCGCGACAATGAGCAGTTCTTC
TRBV11-2	.	TRBJ2-7	.	CASSLSTEEYF	TGTGCCAGCAGCTTAAGCACAGAAGAGTACTTC
TRBV7-2	.	TRBJ2-1	TRBD2	CASSLGGGAFNEQFF	TGTGCCAGCAGCTTGGGCGGGGGGGCTTTCAATGAGCAGTTCTTC
TRBV2	.	TRBJ1-1	.	CASSEGRAEAFF	TGTGCCAGCAGTGAGGGCCGCGCGGAAGCTTTCTTT
TRBV10-3	.	TRBJ1-2	.	CAISEQMGAYGYTF	TGTGCCATCAGTGAGCAAATGGGCGCCTATGGCTACACCTTC
TRBV6-4	.	TRBJ2-3	TRBD2	CASRRTSGADTQYF	TGTGCCAGCAGAAGGACTAGCGGGGCAGATACGCAGTATTTT
TRBV7-9	.	TRBJ2-2	TRBD2	CASSSGLAAGELFF	TGTGCCAGCAGCTCGGGACTAGCGGCCGGGGAGCTGTTTTTT
TRBV19	.	TRBJ1-2	.	CASSMRSRASYTF	TGTGCCAGTAGTATGAGGTCCCGTGCGAGCTACACCTTC
TRBV4-1	.	TRBJ1-2	.	CASSQDQGLNYGYTF	TGCGCCAGCAGCCAAGACCAGGGATTAAACTATGGCTACACCTTC
TRBV4-3	.	TRBJ2-5	.	CASSLTRDFQETQYF	TGCGCCAGCAGCCTTACAAGGGACTTTCAAGAGACCCAGTACTTC
TRBV7-2	.	TRBJ2-5	.	CASEKGYLETQYF	TGTGCCAGCGAAAAGGGGTATTTGGAGACCCAGTACTTC
TRBV5-4	.	TRBJ2-1	TRBD2	CASSLVGLAGGRNEQFF	TGTGCCAGCAGCTTGGTGGGCCTAGCGGGGGGGAGGAATGAGCAGTTCTTC
TRBV2	.	TRBJ2-1	TRBD1	CASSEASGQGVHEQFF	TGTGCCAGCAGTGAAGCTTCAGGACAGGGGGTACATGAGCAGTTCTTC
TRBV7-9	.	TRBJ2-7	TRBD2	CASSAMSGGEDRSSYEQYF	TGTGCCAGCAGCGCGATGAGCGGGGGGGAGGATCGGAGCTCCTACGAGCAGTACTTC
TRBV19	once	TRBJ1-1	TRBD1	CASDGQGTAEAFF	TGTGCCAGTGACGGGCAGGGGACAGCTGAAGCTTTCTTT
TRBV2	.	TRBJ1-5	.	CASSRGSNQPQHF	TGTGCCAGCAGTAGGGGGAGCAATCAGCCCCAGCATTTT
TRBV2	.	TRBJ2-7	TRBD1	CATRDRDTYEQYF	TGTGCCACCCGGGACAGGGACACCTACGAGCAGTACTTC
TRBV4-2	.	TRBJ1-2	.	CASSGRVNYGYTF	TGTGCCAGCAGCGGCAGGGTCAACTATGGCTACACCTTC
TRBV15	.	TRBJ1-6	.	CATSRGTGLSSPLHF	TGTGCCACCAGCAGGGGGACGGGACTAAGTTCACCCCTCCACTTT
TRBV6-5	.	TRBJ1-4	TRBD1	CASRGGGQREEKLFF	TGTGCCAGCCGCGGGGGGGGACAGAGGGAAGAAAAACTGTTTTTT
TRBV4-3	.	TRBJ2-1	TRBD2	CASSHVGAGSYNEQFF	TGCGCCAGCAGCCACGTCGGAGCGGGGTCCTACAATGAGCAGTTCTTC
TRBV30	.	TRBJ1-5	TRBD1	CAWSDLKPGQGDNQPQHF	TGTGCCTGGAGCGATCTAAAGCCCGGACAGGGAGATAATCAGCCCCAGCATTTT
TRBV5-1	.	TRBJ1-6	.	CASSLAEGGATSPLHF	TGCGCCAGCAGCTTGGCCGAAGGAGGCGCCACTTCACCCCTCCACTTT
TRBV5-1	.	TRBJ2-5	TRBD2	CASSIGTSGGVETQYF	TGCGCCAGCAGCATCGGGACTAGCGGGGGAGTGGAGACCCAGTACTTC
TRBV11-2	.	TRBJ2-2	TRBD1	CASSLDSGGQGWTGELFF	TGTGCCAGCAGCTTAGATTCAGGAGGACAGGGGTGGACCGGGGAGCTGTTTTTT
TRBV5-1	.	TRBJ1-6	.	CASSSLYNSPLHF	TGCGCCAGCAGCTCCCTCTATAATTCACCCCTCCACTTT
TRBV30	.	TRBJ2-2	.	CAWSAGAGELFF	TGTGCCTGGAGTGCGGGAGCCGGGGAGCTGTTTTTT
TRBV5-6	.	TRBJ2-5	TRBD2	CASSYQTSGSGETQYF	TGTGCCAGCAGTTATCAGACTAGCGGGAGTGGGGAGACCCAGTACTTC
TRBV7-9	.	TRBJ1-4	.	CASSLLQWNEKLFF	TGTGCCAGCAGCTTACTACAGTGGAATGAAAAACTGTTTTTT
TRBV5-6	.	TRBJ2-5	.	CASSLMLTKQETQYF	TGTGCCAGCAGCTTAATGTTGACTAAGCAAGAGACCCAGTACTTC
TRBV29-1	.	TRBJ2-1	TRBD2	CSAPGAGGRNEQFF	TGCAGCGCACCGGGAGCGGGGGGGCGGAATGAGCAGTTCTTC
TRBV9	.	TRBJ2-1	.	CASSEGGGYNEQFF	TGTGCCAGCAGTGAAGGGGGGGGGTACAATGAGCAGTTCTTC
TRBV5-1	.	TRBJ2-3	.	CASSRVSTSTDTQYF	TGCGCCAGCAGCCGGGTCAGTACTAGCACAGATACGCAGTATTTT
TRBV7-6	.	TRBJ2-1	.	CASSLNPAGSSYNEQFF	TGTGCCAGCAGCTTAAACCCAGCGGGCAGCTCCTACAATGAGCAGTTCTTC
TRBV5-1	.	TRBJ2-3	.	CASSQGLSGFYSTDTQYF	TGCGCCAGCAGCCAGGGACTGTCGGGGTTTTATAGCACAGATACGCAGTATTTT
TRBV27	.	TRBJ2-7	.	CASSLFFQGSVTYEQYF	TGTGCCAGCAGTTTATTCTTTCAGGGCTCGGTGACCTACGAGCAGTACTTC
TRBV4-2	.	TRBJ2-7	TRBD2	CASSQDLTSSNYEQYF	TGTGCCAGCAGCCAAGATCTGACTAGCTCGAACTACGAGCAGTACTTC
TRBV30	.	TRBJ2-7	TRBD1	CAWSGGTYTYEQYF	TGTGCCTGGTCAGGGGGCACTTACACCTACGAGCAGTACTTC
TRBV5-1	.	TRBJ2-1	.	CASSLSGQAYNEQFF	TGCGCCAGCAGCTTGTCTGGGCAGGCCTACAATGAGCAGTTCTTC
TRBV5-6	.	TRBJ2-2	TRBD2	CASSLMGLVTTGELFF	TGTGCCAGCAGCTTGATGGGACTAGTGACCACCGGGGAGCTGTTTTTT
TRBV4-2	.	TRBJ2-3	TRBD2	CASSQVSGRGADTQYF	TGTGCCAGCAGCCAAGTTAGCGGGAGGGGTGCAGATACGCAGTATTTT
TRBV14	.	TRBJ2-5	TRBD2	CASSPPAGTSGRLRRETQYF	TGTGCCAGCAGCCCACCAGCCGGGACTAGCGGGAGACTACGCAGGGAGACCCAGTACTTC
TRBV10-2	.	TRBJ1-2	.	CASSEGSGNYGYTF	TGCGCCAGCAGTGAAGGTTCGGGGAACTATGGCTACACCTTC
TRBV5-1	.	TRBJ1-6	TRBD1	CASSSSGQGASGNSPLHF	TGCGCCAGCAGCTCAAGCGGACAGGGGGCGTCAGGGAATTCACCCCTCCACTTT
TRBV6-4	.	TRBJ2-1	TRBD2	CASSDSAGGGLNEQFF	TGTGCCAGCAGTGACTCGGCGGGAGGGGGGCTCAATGAGCAGTTCTTC
TRBV5-1	.	TRBJ2-5	.	CASSPDRGETQYF	TGCGCCAGCAGCCCGGACCGAGGGGAGACCCAGTACTTC
TRBV7-9	.	TRBJ2-5	TRBD2	CASLRGVQETQYF	TGTGCCAGCCTACGGGGGGTGCAAGAGACCCAGTACTTC
TRBV4-2	once	TRBJ1-5	TRBD1	CASSHSGQVDQPQHF	TGTGCCAGCAGCCATTCGGGACAGGTCGATCAGCCCCAGCATTTT
TRBV19	.	TRBJ2-2	.	CASSSWTVNTGELFF	TGTGCCAGTAGTTCTTGGACTGTGAACACCGGGGAGCTGTTTTTT
TRBV7-9	.	TRBJ1-3	.	CASSLSSGNTIYF	TGTGCCAGCAGCCTGAGCTCTGGAAACACCATATATTTT
TRBV11-3	.	TRBJ2-5	.	CASSLFPKETQYF	TGTGCCAGCAGCTTATTTCCTAAAGAGACCCAGTACTTC
TRBV5-8	.	TRBJ1-5	TRBD1	CASSRGTVLNQPQHF	TGTGCCAGCAGCCGGGGGACAGTCCTTAATCAGCCCCAGCATTTT
TRBV4-3	.	TRBJ2-7	.	CASSQGRGTIYEQYF	TGCGCCAGCAGCCAAGGACGGGGGACGATCTACGAGCAGTACTTC